This T cell receptor (beta chain) was obtained from a study of naive and memory T cell subsets. Two oligonucleotides, mixed equimolar, formed the beta constant-region primer covering TRBC1 and TRBC2. Four rounds of PCR amplified the ligated cDNA using nested alpha and beta constant-region primers plus SP2. TCRdb reprocessed the UMI-ligation and nested PCR reads with MiXCR, giving one entry per CDR3 protein. The table records over 65,000 distinct CDR3 sequences, about 10% of them present only once. Details on this clonotype: Its antigen is still unknown.

Study-level points and caveats: A clonotype means one alpha or beta sequence, not an alpha/beta pair.

This CDR3 is built from 16 residues. The trim removed 1 base at V and 6 bases at J, leaving 10 bases unmatched. CDR1 is SEHNR, CDR2 FQNEAQ, per germline (reference sequence). The sequencing input was naive CD8+ T cells from blood. The chain carries TRBV7-9 and TRBJ2-7; 9 bases agree with TRBD1. The sequence derives from a human donor in good health. This chain's CDR3 is CASSLGYGTGTLEQYF. In DNA form, the CDR3 reads TGTGCCAGCAGCTTAGGGTATGGGACAGGGACGCTCGAGCAGTACTTC.